This T cell receptor (beta chain) was captured by sequencing in a study of regulatory T cells in long-lasting Graves disease. Regarding the study as a whole: Patients with persistent Graves' had lower TCR diversity than newly diagnosed patients. Shared public clonotypes totalled about 2,700 in persistent patients, compared with approximately 970 in new patients.

Indicated time point: persistent/refractory GD, antithyroid drugs over 5 years with positive TRAb. Researchers made the TCR library from RNA that was extracted from PBMCs. The J segment lost 6 bases and the V segment lost 5 bases, leaving 15 bases of the junction unmatched. The CDR3 is made up of 16 amino acids. Germline CDR1 SGHAT, CDR2 FQNNGV. For TCR beta, libraries came from iRepertoire HTBI primers and Arm-PCR of CDR3 regions. TCRdb recomputed calls from the multiplex PCR reads with MiXCR, one row per CDR3 protein. The data contain hundreds of thousands of distinct CDR3 sequences, 15% to 20% of them singletons. In this sample, this clonotype turned up many times. Its antigen is not identified.

This sequence joins TRBV11-2 and TRBJ2-7, with TRBD1 identical over 8 bases. The TCR originated in a female donor with Graves disease. Sequences were derived from peripheral blood mononuclear cells (PBMCs), sampled when the disease was refractory, from a patient treated with antithyroid drugs. The CDR3 DNA reads TGTGCCAGCAGCCCAATCCGAAGACAGGGGCCCCTCGAGCAGTACTTC. Amino acids: CASSPIRRQGPLEQYF.